This TCR beta chain was captured in a study of vaccination and CD4 T cells after COVID-19. Overall study: Post-vaccine sampling followed dose two by a median about 69 days (range 14 to 241).

Only a few counts were recorded for this clonotype. Its antigen is not identified. Treatment specified: approximately 11-day PBMC culture with coronavirus spike peptide pools or control peptides (ViraFEST assay). Peptide pools at approximately 10 ug/ml, together with 8 to 10 IU/ml IL-2, were added to cultures of about 2 million PBMCs per well. CD4+ T cells that had been cultured provided DNA sequenced with the Oncomine TCR Beta short-read assay. TCRdb itself ran the PCR reads through MiXCR, one entry per CDR3 protein. The data contain about 16,000 distinct CDR3 sequences, about 51% of them singletons. Germline CDR1 MNHEY, CDR2 SMNVEV (reference sequence). V trimming: 6 bases; J trimming: 4 bases; junction bases outside the gene matches: 1. This CDR3 is 12 amino acids long.

The chain links TRBV27 to TRBJ2-5; 8 nucleotides agree with TRBD1. Sequencing used CD4+ T cells from blood, cultured in vitro, obtained before SARS-CoV-2 vaccination. The TCR sequence derives from a human donor who had recovered from COVID-19. The chain's CDR3 is CASRTGGETQYF. Here the CDR3 DNA reads TGTGCCAGCAGAACAGGGGGAGAGACCCAGTACTTC.